This T cell receptor beta chain was retrieved from a study of monozygotic twins with inflammatory bowel disease. Study results and caveats: Possibly because of limited power, concordant and discordant twins showed no difference in repertoire similarity.

The CDR3 has 14 amino acids. CDR1 is SGHTA, CDR2 FQGNSA, per germline. Two nested PCRs, about 15 and 9 cycles, amplified TCRalpha and TCRbeta cDNA. TCRdb re-called the 5' RACE reads; one entry per CDR3 protein, DNA not given. The sample table sets out fewer than 450,000 distinct CDR3 sequences. Investigators pulled total RNA out of whole blood and did not sort T cells. A word on this clonotype: Its antigen is unknown.

This rearrangement joins TRBV7-2 to TRBJ1-5. Input material: blood. This clonotype was sampled from a human donor with ulcerative colitis or Crohn's disease, or a healthy co-twin of an affected twin (not recorded which). CDR3 protein: CASSSRRSNQPQHF.